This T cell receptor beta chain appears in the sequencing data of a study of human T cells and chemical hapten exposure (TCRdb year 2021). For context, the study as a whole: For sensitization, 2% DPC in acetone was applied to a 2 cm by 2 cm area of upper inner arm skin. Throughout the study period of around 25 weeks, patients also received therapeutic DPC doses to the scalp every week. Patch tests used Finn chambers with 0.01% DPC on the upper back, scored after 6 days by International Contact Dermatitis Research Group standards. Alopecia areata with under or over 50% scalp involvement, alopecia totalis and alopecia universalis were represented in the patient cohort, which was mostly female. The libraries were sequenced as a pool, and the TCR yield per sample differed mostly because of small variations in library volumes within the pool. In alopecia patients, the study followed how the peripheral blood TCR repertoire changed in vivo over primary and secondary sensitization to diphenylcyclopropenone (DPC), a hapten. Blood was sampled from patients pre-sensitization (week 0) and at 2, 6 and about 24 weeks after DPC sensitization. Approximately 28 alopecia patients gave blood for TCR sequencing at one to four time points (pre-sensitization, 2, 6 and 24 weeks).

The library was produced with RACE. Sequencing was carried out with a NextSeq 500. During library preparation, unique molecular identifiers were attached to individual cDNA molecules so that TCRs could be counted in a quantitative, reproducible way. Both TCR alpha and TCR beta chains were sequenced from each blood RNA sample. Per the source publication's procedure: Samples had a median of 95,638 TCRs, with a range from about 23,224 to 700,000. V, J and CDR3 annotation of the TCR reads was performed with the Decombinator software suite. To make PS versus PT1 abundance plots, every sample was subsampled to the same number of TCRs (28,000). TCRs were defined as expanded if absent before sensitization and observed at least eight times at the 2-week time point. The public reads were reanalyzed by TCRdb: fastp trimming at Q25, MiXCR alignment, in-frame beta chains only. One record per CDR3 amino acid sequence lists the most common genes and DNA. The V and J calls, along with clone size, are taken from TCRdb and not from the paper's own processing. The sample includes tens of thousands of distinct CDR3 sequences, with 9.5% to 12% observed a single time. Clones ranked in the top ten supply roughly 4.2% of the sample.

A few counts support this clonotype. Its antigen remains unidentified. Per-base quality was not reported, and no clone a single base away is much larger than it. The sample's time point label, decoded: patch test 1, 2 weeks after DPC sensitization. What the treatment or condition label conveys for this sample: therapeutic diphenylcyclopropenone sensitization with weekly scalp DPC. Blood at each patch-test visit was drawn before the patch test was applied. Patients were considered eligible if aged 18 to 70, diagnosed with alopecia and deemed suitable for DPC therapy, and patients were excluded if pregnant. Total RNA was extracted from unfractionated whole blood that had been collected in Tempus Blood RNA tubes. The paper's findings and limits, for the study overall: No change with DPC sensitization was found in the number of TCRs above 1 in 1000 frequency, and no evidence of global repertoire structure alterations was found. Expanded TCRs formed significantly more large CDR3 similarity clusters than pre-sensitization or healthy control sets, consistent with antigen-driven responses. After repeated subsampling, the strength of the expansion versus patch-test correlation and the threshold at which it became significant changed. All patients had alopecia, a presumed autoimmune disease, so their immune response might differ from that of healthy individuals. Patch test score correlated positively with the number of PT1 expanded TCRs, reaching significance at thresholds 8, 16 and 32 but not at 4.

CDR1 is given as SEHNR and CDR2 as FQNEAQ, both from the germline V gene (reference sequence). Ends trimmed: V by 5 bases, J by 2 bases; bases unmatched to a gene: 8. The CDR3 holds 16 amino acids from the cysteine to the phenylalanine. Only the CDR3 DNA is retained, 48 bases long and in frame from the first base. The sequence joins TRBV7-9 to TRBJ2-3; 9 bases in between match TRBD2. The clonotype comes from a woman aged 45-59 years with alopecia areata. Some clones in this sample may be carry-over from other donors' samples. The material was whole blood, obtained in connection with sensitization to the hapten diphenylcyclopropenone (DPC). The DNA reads TGTGCCAGCAGCACCCTGACTAGCGGATACACAGATACGCAGTATTTT. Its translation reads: CASSTLTSGYTDTQYF.